This T cell receptor (beta chain) was sequenced during a study of identical twins. Findings and limits, study-wide: Weaker excess sharing between twins was seen in beta out-of-frame sequences.

With respect to this clonotype: Its target is unknown.

Among all donors, each was a healthy Caucasian. A single record per CDR3 protein comes from TCRdb applying MiXCR to the 5' RACE reads. Here the sample spans 600,000 to 800,000 distinct CDR3 sequences, approximately 21% being singletons. These data are also associated with another study on T cells expressing NK-cell markers. As that report states: Underlying the TCR beta repertoires were sorted CD3+CD56+NKG2C+, CD3+CD56+NKG2C- and CD3+CD56-NKG2C+ T cells. Whether the expanded NKG2C+ T cell clones recognized HCMV remained unclear.

The receptor's source is a woman under 30 in good health. Sequenced: PBMCs.

The CDR3 loop is CASRSRPAGGHEQYF. CDR3 DNA sequence: TGTGCCAGCAGAAGCCGTCCCGCAGGGGGCCACGAGCAGTACTTC. This rearrangement joins TRBV6-2 or TRBV6-3 to TRBJ2-7, with TRBD1 identical over 8 bases. Per the germline V gene, CDR1 is MNHEY and CDR2 is SVGEGT. This CDR3 spans 15 amino acids. Trimming took 6 bases from V and 5 from J; bases not matched to a gene: 12.